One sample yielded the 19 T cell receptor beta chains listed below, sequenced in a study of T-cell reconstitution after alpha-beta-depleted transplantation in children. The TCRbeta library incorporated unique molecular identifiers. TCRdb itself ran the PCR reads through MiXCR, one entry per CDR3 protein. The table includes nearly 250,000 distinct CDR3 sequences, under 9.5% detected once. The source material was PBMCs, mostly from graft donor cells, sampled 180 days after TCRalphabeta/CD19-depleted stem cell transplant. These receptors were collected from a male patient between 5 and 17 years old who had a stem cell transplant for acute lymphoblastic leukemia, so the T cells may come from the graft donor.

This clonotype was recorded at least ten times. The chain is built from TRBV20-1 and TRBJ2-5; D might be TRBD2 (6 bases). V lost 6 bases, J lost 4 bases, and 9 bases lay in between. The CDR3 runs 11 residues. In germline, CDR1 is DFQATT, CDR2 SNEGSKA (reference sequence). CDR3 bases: TGCAGTGCGCGGGACGTAGAGACCCAGTACTTC. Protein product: CSARDVETQYF.

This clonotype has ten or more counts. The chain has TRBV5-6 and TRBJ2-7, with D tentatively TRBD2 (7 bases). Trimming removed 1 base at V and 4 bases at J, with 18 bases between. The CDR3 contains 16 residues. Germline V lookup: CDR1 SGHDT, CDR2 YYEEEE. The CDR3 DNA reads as TGTGCCAGCAGCTTGCCCCTCGGGGGGCGCATTTACGAGCAGTACTTC. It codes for CASSLPLGGRIYEQYF.

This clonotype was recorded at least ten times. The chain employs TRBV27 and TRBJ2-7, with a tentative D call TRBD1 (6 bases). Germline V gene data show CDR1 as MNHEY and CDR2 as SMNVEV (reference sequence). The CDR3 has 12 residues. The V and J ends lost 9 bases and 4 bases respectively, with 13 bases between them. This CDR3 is CASGSRGYEQYF. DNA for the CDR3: TGTGCCAGTGGGTCGAGGGGGTACGAGCAGTACTTC.

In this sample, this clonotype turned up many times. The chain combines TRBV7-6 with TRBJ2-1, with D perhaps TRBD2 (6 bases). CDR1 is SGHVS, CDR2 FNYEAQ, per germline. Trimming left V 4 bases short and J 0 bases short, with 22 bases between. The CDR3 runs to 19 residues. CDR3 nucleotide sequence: TGTGCCAGCAGCTGGGACTTCCCCCTAGCCTTGAGCTCCTACAATGAGCAGTTCTTC. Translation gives CASSWDFPLALSSYNEQFF.

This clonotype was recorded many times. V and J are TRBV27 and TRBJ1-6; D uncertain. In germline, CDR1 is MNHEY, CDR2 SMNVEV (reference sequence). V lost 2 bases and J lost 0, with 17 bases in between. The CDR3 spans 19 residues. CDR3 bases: TGTGCCAGCAGTTTAGGCTGGCAGTCAACCAGCTCCTATAATTCACCCCTCCACTTT. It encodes CASSLGWQSTSSYNSPLHF.

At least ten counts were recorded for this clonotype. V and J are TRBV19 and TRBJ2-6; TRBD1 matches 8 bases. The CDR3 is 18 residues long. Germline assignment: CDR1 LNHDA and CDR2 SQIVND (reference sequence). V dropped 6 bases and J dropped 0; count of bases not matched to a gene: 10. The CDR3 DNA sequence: TGTGCCAGTAGAATTCAGGGGGCCGGCCGCTCTGGGGCCAACGTCCTGACTTTC. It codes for CASRIQGAGRSGANVLTF.

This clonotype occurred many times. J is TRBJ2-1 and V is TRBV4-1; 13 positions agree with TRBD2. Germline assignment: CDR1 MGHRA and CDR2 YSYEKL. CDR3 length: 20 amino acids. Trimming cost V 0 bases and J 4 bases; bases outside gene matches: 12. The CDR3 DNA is TGCGCCAGCAGCCAAGAAGCGTTAGGACTAGCGGGAGAAATTTACAATGAGCAGTTCTTC. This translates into CASSQEALGLAGEIYNEQFF.

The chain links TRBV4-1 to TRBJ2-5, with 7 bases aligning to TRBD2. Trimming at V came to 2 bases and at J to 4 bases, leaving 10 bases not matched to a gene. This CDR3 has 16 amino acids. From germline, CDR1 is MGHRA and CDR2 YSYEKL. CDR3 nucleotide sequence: TGCGCCAGCAGCCAACCTACGGGAGGAGGGGCAGAGACCCAGTACTTC. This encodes CASSQPTGGGAETQYF.

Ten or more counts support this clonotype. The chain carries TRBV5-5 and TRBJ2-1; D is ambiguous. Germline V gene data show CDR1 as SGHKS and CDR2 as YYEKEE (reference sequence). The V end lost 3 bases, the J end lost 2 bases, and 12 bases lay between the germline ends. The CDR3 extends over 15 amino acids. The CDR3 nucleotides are TGTGCCAGCAGCTCGGGCCCTCACCCCTACAATGAGCAGTTCTTC. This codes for CASSSGPHPYNEQFF.

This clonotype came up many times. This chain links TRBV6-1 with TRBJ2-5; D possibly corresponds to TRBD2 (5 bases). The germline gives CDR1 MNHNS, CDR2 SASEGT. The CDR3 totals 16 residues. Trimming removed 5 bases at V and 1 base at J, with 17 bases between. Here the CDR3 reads CASSTHLAGLQETQYF. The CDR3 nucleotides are TGTGCCAGCAGTACCCACTTGGCAGGACTCCAAGAGACCCAGTACTTC.

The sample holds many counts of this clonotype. The CDR3, as DNA: TGTGCCAGCAGCGGACAGTTGTGGACTGAAGCTTTCTTT. This codes for CASSGQLWTEAFF. The chain links TRBV3-1 to TRBJ1-1; D is perhaps TRBD1 (6 bases). The germline V and J ends were trimmed by 5 bases and 5 bases, with 12 bases remaining between them. This CDR3 is 13 amino acids long. Germline-derived CDR1 and CDR2 are LGHDT and YNNKEL (reference sequence).

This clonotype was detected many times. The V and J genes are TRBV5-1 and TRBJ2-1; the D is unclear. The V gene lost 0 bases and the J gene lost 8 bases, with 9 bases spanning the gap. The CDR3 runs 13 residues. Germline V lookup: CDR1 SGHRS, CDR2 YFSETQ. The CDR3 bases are TGCGCCAGCAGCTTGGGGCCCGGCCATGAGCAGTTCTTC. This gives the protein CASSLGPGHEQFF.

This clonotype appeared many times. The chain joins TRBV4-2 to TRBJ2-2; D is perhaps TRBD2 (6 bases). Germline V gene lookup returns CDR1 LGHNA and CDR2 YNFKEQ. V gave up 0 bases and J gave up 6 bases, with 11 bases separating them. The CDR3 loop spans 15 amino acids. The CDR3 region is CASSQEGGGAGELFF. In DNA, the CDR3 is TGTGCCAGCAGCCAAGAGGGCGGCGGGGCCGGGGAGCTGTTTTTT.

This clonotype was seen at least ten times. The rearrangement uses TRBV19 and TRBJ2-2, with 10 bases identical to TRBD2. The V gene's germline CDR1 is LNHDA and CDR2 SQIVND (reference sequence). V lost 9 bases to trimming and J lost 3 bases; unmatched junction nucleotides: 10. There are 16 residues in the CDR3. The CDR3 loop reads CASRSSGGQDTGELFF. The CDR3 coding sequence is TGTGCCAGCAGGTCTAGCGGGGGCCAGGACACCGGGGAGCTGTTTTTT.

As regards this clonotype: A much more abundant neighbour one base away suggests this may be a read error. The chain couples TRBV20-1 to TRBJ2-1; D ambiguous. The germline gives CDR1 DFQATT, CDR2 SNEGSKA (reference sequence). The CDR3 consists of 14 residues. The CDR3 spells CSARDGTGDNKQFF. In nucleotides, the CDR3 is TGCAGTGCTAGAGATGGAACCGGAGACAATAAGCAGTTCTTC.

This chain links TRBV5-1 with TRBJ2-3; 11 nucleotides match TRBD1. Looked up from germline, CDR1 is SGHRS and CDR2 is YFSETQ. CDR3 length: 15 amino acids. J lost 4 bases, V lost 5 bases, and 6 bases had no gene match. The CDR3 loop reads CASRIPGQGADTQYF. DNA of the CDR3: TGCGCCAGCAGGATCCCGGGACAGGGGGCAGATACGCAGTATTTT. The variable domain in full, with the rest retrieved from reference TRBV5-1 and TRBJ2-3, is KAGVTQTPRYLIKTRGQQVTLSCSPISGHRSVSWYQQTPGQGLQFLFEYFSETQRNKGNFPGRFSGRQFSNSRSEMNVSTLELGDSALYLCASRIPGQGADTQYFGPGTRLTVL.

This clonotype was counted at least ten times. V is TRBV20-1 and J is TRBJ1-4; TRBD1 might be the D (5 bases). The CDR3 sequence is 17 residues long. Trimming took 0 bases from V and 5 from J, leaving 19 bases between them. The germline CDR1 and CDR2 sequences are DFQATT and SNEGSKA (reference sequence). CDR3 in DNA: TGCAGTGCTAGAGATCCCCAGTGGGCAAGGACAAATGAAAAACTGTTTTTT. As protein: CSARDPQWARTNEKLFF.

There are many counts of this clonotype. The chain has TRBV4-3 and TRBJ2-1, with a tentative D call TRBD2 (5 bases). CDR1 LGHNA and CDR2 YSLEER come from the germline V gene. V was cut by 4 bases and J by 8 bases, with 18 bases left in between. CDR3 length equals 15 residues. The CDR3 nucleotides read TGCGCCAGCAGCCTAAGGCCGGGATTAGGCGATGAGCAGTTCTTC. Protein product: CASSLRPGLGDEQFF.

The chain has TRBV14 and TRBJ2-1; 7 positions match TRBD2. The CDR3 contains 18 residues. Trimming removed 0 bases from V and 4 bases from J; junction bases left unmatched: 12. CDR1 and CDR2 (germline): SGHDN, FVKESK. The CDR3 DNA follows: TGTGCCAGCAGCCAAGAATCATACCGGGACTACACTTACAATGAGCAGTTCTTC. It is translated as CASSQESYRDYTYNEQFF.